A single sample gave rise to the 14 T cell receptor beta chains below, sequenced in a study of control samples from healthy donors and cancer patients. Using immunoSEQ multiplex PCR, the repertoire was profiled, and TCRdb retains in-frame clones only, with some absent. The sample records 140,000 or so clones, roughly 94% being singletons. Sequenced input: PBMCs. The receptors originated from a man between 60 and 70 years old with colorectal cancer.

The rearrangement uses TRBV10-3 and TRBJ1-6; tentative D call: TRBD1 (6 bases). Germline V gene data show CDR1 as ENHRY and CDR2 as SYGVKD. The CDR3 runs to 14 residues. With 8 bases removed from V and 6 bases from J, the gap between germline ends came to 14 bases. Written as DNA, the CDR3 is TGTGCCATCGATAGAACAGGGCTTAATTCACCCCTCCACTTT. Translated: CAIDRTGLNSPLHF.

This chain joins TRBV5-1 and TRBJ1-1; D might be TRBD1 (5 bases). The CDR3 runs to 13 residues. V lost 0 bases to trimming and J lost 6 bases, with 9 bases between them. The germline gives CDR1 SGHRS, CDR2 YFSETQ. This CDR3 reads CASSLEVGAEAFF. Here the CDR3 DNA reads TGCGCCAGCAGCTTGGAGGTGGGGGCTGAAGCTTTCTTT.

A single count supports this clone. J is TRBJ1-1 and V is TRBV12-3 or TRBV12-4; no definite D call. The ends were cut back, 7 bases at V and 3 bases at J, with 12 bases in the middle. This CDR3 contains 13 residues. The CDR3 loop is CASTHGRDTEAFF. The CDR3 nucleotides are TGTGCCAGCACTCACGGACGAGACACTGAAGCTTTCTTT.

The gene calls are TRBV4-1 and TRBJ2-7; a possible D gene is TRBD2 (5 bases). The CDR3 length is 13 residues. The germline CDR1 and CDR2 sequences are MGHRA and YSYEKL. With 0 bases removed from V and 6 bases from J, the gap between germline ends came to 9 bases. CDR3 in DNA: TGCGCCAGCAGCCAAGATCGGGGATTCGAGCAGTACTTC. It is translated as CASSQDRGFEQYF.

The genes are TRBV30 and TRBJ2-5, with TRBD1 matching 7 bases. Looked up from germline, CDR1 is GTSNPN and CDR2 is SVGIG (reference sequence). V shed 3 bases and J 1 base; nucleotides not matched to a gene: 5. The CDR3 is made up of 14 amino acids. The CDR3 sequence: CAWRLTGSQETQYF. CDR3 in DNA: TGTGCCTGGAGGTTGACAGGGTCCCAAGAGACCCAGTACTTC.

The chain has TRBV6-5 and TRBJ2-5; 8 bases line up with TRBD1. This CDR3 has 15 amino acids. The J segment lost 4 bases and the V segment lost 0 bases, leaving 4 bases of the junction unmatched. From germline, CDR1 is MNHEY and CDR2 SVGAGI. DNA for the CDR3: TGTGCCAGCAGTTACTCGACAGGGGTTCGAGAGACCCAGTACTTC. Amino acids: CASSYSTGVRETQYF.

The chain uses TRBV2 and TRBJ1-5, with unresolved D. The CDR3 runs to 14 residues. Germline loops: CDR1 SNHLY, CDR2 FYNNEI. With 4 bases removed from V and 5 bases from J, the gap between germline ends came to 12 bases. The CDR3 loop is CASSGTRVDQPQHF. For the CDR3, the DNA is TGTGCCAGCAGTGGGACGCGGGTTGATCAGCCCCAGCATTTT.

CDR3: CASSLSTGPYEQYF. The CDR3 coding sequence is TGCGCCAGCAGCTTGTCGACAGGGCCCTACGAGCAGTACTTC. This rearrangement joins TRBV5-1 to TRBJ2-7, with 7 bases fitting TRBD1. J was trimmed by 2 bases and V by 1 base; bases with no gene match: 3. The CDR3 is made up of 14 amino acids. Germline V lookup: CDR1 SGHRS, CDR2 YFSETQ.

V usage is TRBV5-1 and J usage is TRBJ1-1, with D uncertain. V shed 4 bases and J shed 0 bases, with 10 bases lying between them. Germline V gene lookup returns CDR1 SGHRS and CDR2 YFSETQ. This CDR3 spans 14 amino acids. CDR3 loop: CASSPDTLNTEAFF. The DNA of the CDR3 is TGCGCCAGCAGCCCCGACACCTTGAACACTGAAGCTTTCTTT.

The rearrangement joins TRBV7-2 to TRBJ1-2, with TRBD1 identical over 9 bases. The CDR3 covers 15 residues. Germline V gene data show CDR1 as SGHTA and CDR2 as FQGNSA. V lost 1 base to trimming and J lost 5 bases; unmatched junction nucleotides: 5. The CDR3 loop reads CASSLEQGARYGYTF. Here the CDR3 DNA reads TGTGCCAGCAGCTTAGAACAGGGGGCGCGATATGGCTACACCTTC.

This chain links TRBV6-5 with TRBJ1-4, with 9 bases lining up with TRBD1. Germline V gene sequence: CDR1 MNHEY, CDR2 SVGAGI. CDR3 length: 15 residues. Losses at the gene ends were 4 bases for V and 1 base for J; bases not matched to a gene: 1. CDR3 DNA sequence: TGTGCCAGCAGTTCGACAGGGGGAACTAATGAAAAACTGTTTTTT. Its translation: CASSSTGGTNEKLFF.

The chain recombines TRBV4-3 with TRBJ1-2, with D possibly matching TRBD1 (5 bases). The CDR3 has 14 residues. The V gene lost 1 base and the J gene lost 3 bases, with 9 bases spanning the gap. Germline V gives CDR1 LGHNA, CDR2 YSLEER. The DNA of the CDR3 is TGCGCCAGCAGCCAAGGGGTAGGGGACTATGGCTACACCTTC. Residues: CASSQGVGDYGYTF.

The CDR3 DNA is TGCGCCAGCAGCTTGAGCGGGGGGGTCTACAATGAGCAGTTCTTC. This sequence encodes CASSLSGGVYNEQFF. The chain couples TRBV5-1 to TRBJ2-1; 10 bases are shared with TRBD2. The germline CDR1 and CDR2 sequences are SGHRS and YFSETQ. Trimming cost V 1 base and J 3 bases; bases outside gene matches: 1. The CDR3 spans 15 residues.

V gene TRBV2 combines with J gene TRBJ1-3; the D gene is possibly TRBD1 (5 bases). The CDR3 is made up of 16 amino acids. CDR1 is SNHLY and CDR2 is FYNNEI in the germline V gene. The germline V and J ends were trimmed by 3 bases and 1 base, with 13 bases remaining between them. This CDR3 reads CASSEWGVRSGNTIYF. DNA of the CDR3: TGTGCCAGCAGTGAGTGGGGGGTGAGATCTGGAAACACCATATATTTT. Filled out from reference TRBV2 and TRBJ1-3, the complete variable domain reads EPEVTQTPSHQVTQMGQEVILRCVPISNHLYFYWYRQILGQKVEFLVSFYNNEISEKSEIFDDQFSVERPDGSNFTLKIRSTKLEDSAMYFCASSEWGVRSGNTIYFGEGSWLTVV.